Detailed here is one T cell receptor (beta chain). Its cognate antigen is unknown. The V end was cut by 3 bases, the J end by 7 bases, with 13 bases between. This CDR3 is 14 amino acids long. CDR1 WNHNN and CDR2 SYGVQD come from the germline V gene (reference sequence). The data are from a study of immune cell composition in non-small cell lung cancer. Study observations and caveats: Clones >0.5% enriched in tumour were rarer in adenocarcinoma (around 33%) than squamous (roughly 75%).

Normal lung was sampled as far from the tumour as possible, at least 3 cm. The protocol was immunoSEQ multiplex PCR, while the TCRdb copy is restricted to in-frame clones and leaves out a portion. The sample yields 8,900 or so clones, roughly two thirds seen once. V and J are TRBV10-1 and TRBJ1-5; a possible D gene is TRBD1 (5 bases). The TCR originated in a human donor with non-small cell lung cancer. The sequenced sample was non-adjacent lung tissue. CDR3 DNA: TGCGCCAGCAGTGAAGAAGGGGAGGACCAGCCCCAGCATTTT. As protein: CASSEEGEDQPQHF.